This T cell receptor beta chain stems from a study of blood T cell repertoires in COVID-19. Study overall: The samples span acute and convalescent COVID-19 from the United States, Italy and Spain.

This CDR3 has 12 residues. V was shortened by 0 bases and J by 10 bases, with 7 bases between the two germline ends. Germline V gene data show CDR1 as MNHEY and CDR2 as SVGAGI. The repertoire was sequenced with immunoSEQ multiplex PCR; TCRdb's copy has only in-frame clones and lacks some. In the table there are 500,000 or so clones, 87% of which are singletons. With regard to this clone: Other DNA sequences in this specimen translate into the identical CDR3.

Recovered status in Cohort 3 required two negative PCRs, clearance, or symptom resolution. The sequence was obtained from a woman between 18 and 29 years old who had recovered from COVID-19. The sequencing sample was made of PBMCs or T cells enriched from blood (not recorded which). The chain carries TRBV6-5 and TRBJ2-1, with a possible D match to TRBD2 (6 bases). The CDR3 sequence: CASSYSGGEQFF. CDR3 sequence (DNA): TGTGCCAGCAGTTACTCGGGGGGAGAGCAGTTCTTC.